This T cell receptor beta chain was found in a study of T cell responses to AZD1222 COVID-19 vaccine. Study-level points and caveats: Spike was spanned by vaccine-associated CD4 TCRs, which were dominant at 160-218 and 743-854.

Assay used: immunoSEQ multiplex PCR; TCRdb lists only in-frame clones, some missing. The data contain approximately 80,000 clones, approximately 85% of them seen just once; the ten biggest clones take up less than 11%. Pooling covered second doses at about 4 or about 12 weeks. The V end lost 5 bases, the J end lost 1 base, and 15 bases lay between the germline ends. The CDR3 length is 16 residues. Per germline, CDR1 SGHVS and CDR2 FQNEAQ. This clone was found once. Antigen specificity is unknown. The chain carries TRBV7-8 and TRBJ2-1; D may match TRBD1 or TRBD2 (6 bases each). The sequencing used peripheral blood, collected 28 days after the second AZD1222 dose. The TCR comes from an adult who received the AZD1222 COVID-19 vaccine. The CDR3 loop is CASSPPRGPSYNEQFF. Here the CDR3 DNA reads TGTGCCAGCAGCCCACCCCGGGGGCCATCCTACAATGAGCAGTTCTTC.